This entry describes one T cell receptor (beta chain). Its specific antigen is unknown. Per-nucleotide qualities are absent, and no much larger clonotype sits a single base away. These data originate in a study of blood T cell repertoires in COVID-19 (dated by TCRdb to the early 2020s). Looking at the study overall: The collaborator samples originated in the United States, Italy and Spain and spanned the acute and convalescent phases of COVID-19. The prospective study material was composed of cDNA or gDNA derived from T cells, B-cell-depleted T cells, or PBMCs. Deeply sampled blood TCRbeta repertoires from subjects exposed to, actively infected with, or recovered from COVID-19 were included in the dataset. The repertoires were released in a freely available public database intended as a resource for research on the immune response to SARS-CoV-2. The samples were drawn from the first 160 participants of the ongoing ImmuneRACE study and from 1,200 or so subjects provided by 6 global collaborators. Nearly every sample came with metadata listing a de-identified subject ID, COVID-19 status, age in years and sex. Where HLA class I and class II types were available, the types were taken from metadata supplied by the sample provider, not from assay-based typing.

Summary of the overall study and its limitations: How much clinical and demographic metadata was included differed by source and by participant, and the metadata was provided uncurated.

The immunoSEQ Assay, a bias-controlled multiplex PCR, was used to amplify TCRbeta CDR3 regions from genomic DNA. From the authors' description of their analysis: Within the assay, amplification of reference gene primers was used to estimate how many nucleated cells each sample contained. To quantify the absolute abundance of each unique TCRbeta CDR3 rearrangement, sequence reads were collapsed and filtered. For each sample, productive Simpson clonality was calculated as the square root of Simpson's diversity index over productive rearrangements. TCRdb stores this immuneACCESS table with in-frame sequences only. Part of the clones is absent; in the studies checked, under half of the shortfall reflects unresolved V genes, and no reason is known for the rest. V and J calls and clone size are copied from that table; D and trimming were computed from the DNA. The sample contains over 300,000 clones, 70% to 90% of them found a single time. The ten largest clones take up 4.5% to 7% of the sample.

Enrolling through a virtual design, the prospective study's participants ranged in age from roughly 18 to 90 years and lived across roughly 23 United States geographic areas. Cohort assignment in the prospective study relied on participant-reported clinical history from a screening survey and a study questionnaire. For ImmuneRACE Cohort 3, a participant was defined as recovered based on two consecutive negative NP/OP PCR tests, clearance by a healthcare professional, or resolution of symptoms. Each participant in the prospective study had whole blood, serum and a nasopharyngeal or oropharyngeal swab collected by mobile phlebotomists. Over a 2-month period, participants in the prospective study had the option of providing additional blood draws and questionnaires. Prospective study blood samples were shipped either frozen or at room temperature before DNA extraction. Deletion took 0 bases off V and 3 bases off J, with a span of 12 bases between the germline ends. There are 14 amino acids in the CDR3, from cysteine to phenylalanine inclusive. Just the 42-base CDR3 DNA is kept, in frame starting at base 1. The germline V gene (reference sequence) supplies CDR1 GTSNPN and CDR2 SVGIG.

Recombination linked TRBV30 to TRBJ2-7; the D gene lacks a confident call. Input material: PBMCs or T cells enriched from blood (not recorded which). This sequence originates from a woman in her 30s who had recovered from COVID-19. The nucleotide sequence is given as TGTGCCTGGAGTGTACGCGGCCGCCTCTACGAGCAGTACTTC. This codes for CAWSVRGRLYEQYF.